This TCR beta chain was sequenced for a study of blood T cells in healthy people across ages. Study observations and caveats: Naive T cell percentage strongly correlated with TCR beta diversity. More naive CD4+ cells and higher diversity were found in long-lived than in aged donors.

For the second PCR, which ran for roughly 7 to 11 cycles, a sample-barcoded 5' primer and a J-beta primer mix were used. All cDNA molecules were each tagged by a template-switch adaptor with 12 random nucleotides. TCRdb re-analysed the 5' RACE reads in MiXCR, keeping a single row per CDR3 protein. The sample has approximately 810,000 distinct CDR3 sequences, around 30% seen once; the top ten hold 15% to 20%. This clonotype was recorded only once. Its antigen is unknown. Germline CDR1 and CDR2: SGHVS and FNYEAQ. Trimming took 5 bases from V and 0 from J, leaving 14 bases between them. The CDR3 sequence is 16 residues long.

The sample comprised blood. The clonotype originates from a woman aged 80 or older in good health. The V call is TRBV7-6, the J call TRBJ2-1; weak D call: TRBD2 (5 bases). CDR3 amino acids: CASSQALGSSYNEQFF. The CDR3, as DNA: TGTGCCAGCAGCCAAGCCCTGGGGAGCTCCTACAATGAGCAGTTCTTC.